The sequence of this T cell receptor (beta chain) was determined in a study of T-cell memory formation after mild COVID-19 (dated by TCRdb to about 2021). Study-level background: TCR sequence clusters from the two donors were found to be largely donor specific. In two donors, T-cell clones that expanded and contracted after mild COVID-19 were followed by sequencing TCRalpha and TCRbeta repertoires longitudinally. The cohort was made up of two young adult volunteers, one female and one male, who were previously healthy.

The run used an Illumina NovaSeq 6000. TCRalpha and TCRbeta cDNA libraries were built by 5'RACE with constant-segment primers, adding sample barcodes and unique molecular identifiers. RNA was extracted from every sample with Trizol reagent. Amplification of the libraries took two PCR steps, and the second step added a second sample barcode plus Illumina TruSeq adapters. Sequencing of libraries was performed on an Illumina NovaSeq with 2 x 150 bp paired-end reads. The authors' pipeline ran thus. Demultiplexing of reads and collapsing into UMI-guided consensus sequences were performed with migec v1.2.7. Using mixcr v2.1.11, the UMI consensuses were aligned to TRA and TRB V and J templates and assembled into clonotypes. Expanded or contracted clonotypes were those called significant by both edgeR and NoisET, with noise models trained on biological replicates. For edgeR calls, a false discovery rate-adjusted p below 0.01 and a log2 fold-change threshold of 1 were applied. As an exploratory analysis of dynamics, max-normalized trajectories of the 1000 most abundant clonotypes were examined with PCA combined with hierarchical clustering. The CD4 or CD8 phenotype of responding clones was assigned using the separately sequenced CD4+ and CD8+ repertoires. TCRdb redid the processing of the public reads, applying fastp at Q25 and MiXCR, and retained in-frame beta chains. CDR3 protein sequences are deduplicated, and each keeps its most common genes and DNA. The V and J calls here are based on TCRdb, not the publication. The sample data list around 320,000 distinct CDR3 sequences, and about 13% of these were observed just once. 21% of the sample is in the top ten clones.

PBMCs were isolated by Ficoll-Paque density gradient centrifugation. This clonotype was seen more than once but under ten times. Its antigen remains unidentified. No per-base quality is available; no much larger clone lies one base away. Findings and caveats that apply to the study as a whole: The second-wave clones that peaked on day 37 were not confirmed to be SARS-CoV-2 specific. Only a couple of mild cases were covered in the study, and larger cohorts including severe cases with pre-infection samples were considered necessary. Contracting CD4+ clones appeared mostly in the CM and EM memory subsets, whereas CD8+ clones were enriched in EMRA. The detection of some responding clones in pre-infection memory suggests that pre-existing cross-reactive memory T cells joined the SARS-CoV-2 response. Clones contracting from day 15 to 85 had balanced CD4/CD8 phenotypes, while a second wave expanding from day 15 to 37 was biased towards CD4+.

The CDR3 goes from the cysteine to the phenylalanine over 13 residues. Here the CDR3 DNA is all that survives: 39 bases in frame from base 1. Looking up the germline V gene yields CDR1 SGHTA and CDR2 FQGNSA. V sheds 3 bases and J sheds 7 bases, leaving 12 bases between their ends. This TCR derives from a man aged 18 to 29 who had mild COVID-19 (a few samples of this study predate the infection). The sample titles of this study are shuffled in the database, so cell type and time point are left out; the donor was told from shared clones. Sequenced material: PBMCs or a T cell subset sorted from them (not recorded which). The chain uses TRBV7-2 and TRBJ2-5; TRBD2 is a possible D gene, resting on 5 matching bases. The CDR3: CASSFSRGRTQYF. Read as DNA, the sequence is TGTGCCAGCAGCTTTTCGAGAGGGAGGACCCAGTACTTC.